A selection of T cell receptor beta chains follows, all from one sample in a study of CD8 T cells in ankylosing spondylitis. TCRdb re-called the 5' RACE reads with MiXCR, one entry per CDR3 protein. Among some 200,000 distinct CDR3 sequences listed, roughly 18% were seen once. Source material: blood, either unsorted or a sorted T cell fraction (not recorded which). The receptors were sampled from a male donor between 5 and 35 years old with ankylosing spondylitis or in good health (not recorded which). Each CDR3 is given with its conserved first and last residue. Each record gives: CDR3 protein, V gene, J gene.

CDR3 protein: CASSLPSGQGGYTDTQYF; V gene: TRBV7-2; J gene: TRBJ2-3
CDR3 protein: CSARDPKPVSQGGPETQYF; V gene: TRBV20-1; J gene: TRBJ2-5
CDR3 protein: CASSPIKAPWNTEAFF; V gene: TRBV6-2/TRBV6-3; J gene: TRBJ1-1
CDR3 protein: CASSLVSASGNSDTQYF; V gene: TRBV5-1; J gene: TRBJ2-3
CDR3 protein: CASRPGTIINEQFF; V gene: TRBV6-5; J gene: TRBJ2-1
CDR3 protein: CSAVRSGGNTDTQYF; V gene: TRBV20-1; J gene: TRBJ2-3
CDR3 protein: CASKLLLAGGPNEQFF; V gene: TRBV5-1; J gene: TRBJ2-1
CDR3 protein: CASRTLDRDTDTQYF; V gene: TRBV6-2/TRBV6-3; J gene: TRBJ2-3
CDR3 protein: CSASAPGLEIYEQYF; V gene: TRBV20-1; J gene: TRBJ2-7
CDR3 protein: CSVEAPGNYGYTF; V gene: TRBV29-1; J gene: TRBJ1-2
CDR3 protein: CASSPTGGHYGYTF; V gene: TRBV5-6; J gene: TRBJ1-2
CDR3 protein: CASSNLAGELFF; V gene: TRBV6-2/TRBV6-3; J gene: TRBJ2-2
CDR3 protein: CASLSGIGSRGTGELFF; V gene: TRBV5-5; J gene: TRBJ2-2
CDR3 protein: CASQEVNTEAFF; V gene: TRBV5-1; J gene: TRBJ1-1
CDR3 protein: CASSRARSGEETQYF; V gene: TRBV11-2; J gene: TRBJ2-5
CDR3 protein: CASSLAWTGNTGELFF; V gene: TRBV5-1; J gene: TRBJ2-2
CDR3 protein: CASSTGPYNEQFF; V gene: TRBV6-5; J gene: TRBJ2-1
CDR3 protein: CASNVLGLSGRGDTQYF; V gene: TRBV5-1; J gene: TRBJ2-3
CDR3 protein: CASSSRGGNQPQHF; V gene: TRBV7-2; J gene: TRBJ1-5
CDR3 protein: CSVASRLAKYNEQFF; V gene: TRBV29-1; J gene: TRBJ2-1
CDR3 protein: CASSAAAEEEQYF; V gene: TRBV25-1; J gene: TRBJ2-7
CDR3 protein: CASSMLGSTGELFF; V gene: TRBV19; J gene: TRBJ2-2
CDR3 protein: CASSLGPGEGRAEQFF; V gene: TRBV3-1; J gene: TRBJ2-1
CDR3 protein: CASITQTSGSTGELFF; V gene: TRBV6-6; J gene: TRBJ2-2
CDR3 protein: CSPTGRETQYF; V gene: TRBV20-1; J gene: TRBJ2-5
CDR3 protein: CASTISGPSGANVLTF; V gene: TRBV6-2/TRBV6-3; J gene: TRBJ2-6
CDR3 protein: CASSDTGAYEQYF; V gene: TRBV12-3/TRBV12-4; J gene: TRBJ2-7
CDR3 protein: CASSLSPSEPGELFF; V gene: TRBV5-1; J gene: TRBJ2-2
CDR3 protein: CSVERHGGRSSVYNEQFF; V gene: TRBV29-1; J gene: TRBJ2-1
CDR3 protein: CAWSPGNTEAFF; V gene: TRBV30; J gene: TRBJ1-1
CDR3 protein: CASSSSGAHSPLHF; V gene: TRBV12-3/TRBV12-4; J gene: TRBJ1-6
CDR3 protein: CASSLEAGGAYEQYF; V gene: TRBV7-8; J gene: TRBJ2-7
CDR3 protein: CASSASTVNSGNTIYF; V gene: TRBV6-6; J gene: TRBJ1-3
CDR3 protein: CATSRRDSSRDEQFF; V gene: TRBV15; J gene: TRBJ2-1
CDR3 protein: CASSEVPDNTGELFF; V gene: TRBV2; J gene: TRBJ2-2
CDR3 protein: CSASHGAGGVTDTQYF; V gene: TRBV20-1; J gene: TRBJ2-3
CDR3 protein: CASAGINEKLFF; V gene: TRBV12-3/TRBV12-4; J gene: TRBJ1-4
CDR3 protein: CAIRPGQGAPGNTIYF; V gene: TRBV10-3; J gene: TRBJ1-3
CDR3 protein: CASSHRATSGNTGELFF; V gene: TRBV6-6; J gene: TRBJ2-2
CDR3 protein: CAWSEGGHTEAFF; V gene: TRBV30; J gene: TRBJ1-1
CDR3 protein: CASSFLSGSTDTQYF; V gene: TRBV5-4; J gene: TRBJ2-3